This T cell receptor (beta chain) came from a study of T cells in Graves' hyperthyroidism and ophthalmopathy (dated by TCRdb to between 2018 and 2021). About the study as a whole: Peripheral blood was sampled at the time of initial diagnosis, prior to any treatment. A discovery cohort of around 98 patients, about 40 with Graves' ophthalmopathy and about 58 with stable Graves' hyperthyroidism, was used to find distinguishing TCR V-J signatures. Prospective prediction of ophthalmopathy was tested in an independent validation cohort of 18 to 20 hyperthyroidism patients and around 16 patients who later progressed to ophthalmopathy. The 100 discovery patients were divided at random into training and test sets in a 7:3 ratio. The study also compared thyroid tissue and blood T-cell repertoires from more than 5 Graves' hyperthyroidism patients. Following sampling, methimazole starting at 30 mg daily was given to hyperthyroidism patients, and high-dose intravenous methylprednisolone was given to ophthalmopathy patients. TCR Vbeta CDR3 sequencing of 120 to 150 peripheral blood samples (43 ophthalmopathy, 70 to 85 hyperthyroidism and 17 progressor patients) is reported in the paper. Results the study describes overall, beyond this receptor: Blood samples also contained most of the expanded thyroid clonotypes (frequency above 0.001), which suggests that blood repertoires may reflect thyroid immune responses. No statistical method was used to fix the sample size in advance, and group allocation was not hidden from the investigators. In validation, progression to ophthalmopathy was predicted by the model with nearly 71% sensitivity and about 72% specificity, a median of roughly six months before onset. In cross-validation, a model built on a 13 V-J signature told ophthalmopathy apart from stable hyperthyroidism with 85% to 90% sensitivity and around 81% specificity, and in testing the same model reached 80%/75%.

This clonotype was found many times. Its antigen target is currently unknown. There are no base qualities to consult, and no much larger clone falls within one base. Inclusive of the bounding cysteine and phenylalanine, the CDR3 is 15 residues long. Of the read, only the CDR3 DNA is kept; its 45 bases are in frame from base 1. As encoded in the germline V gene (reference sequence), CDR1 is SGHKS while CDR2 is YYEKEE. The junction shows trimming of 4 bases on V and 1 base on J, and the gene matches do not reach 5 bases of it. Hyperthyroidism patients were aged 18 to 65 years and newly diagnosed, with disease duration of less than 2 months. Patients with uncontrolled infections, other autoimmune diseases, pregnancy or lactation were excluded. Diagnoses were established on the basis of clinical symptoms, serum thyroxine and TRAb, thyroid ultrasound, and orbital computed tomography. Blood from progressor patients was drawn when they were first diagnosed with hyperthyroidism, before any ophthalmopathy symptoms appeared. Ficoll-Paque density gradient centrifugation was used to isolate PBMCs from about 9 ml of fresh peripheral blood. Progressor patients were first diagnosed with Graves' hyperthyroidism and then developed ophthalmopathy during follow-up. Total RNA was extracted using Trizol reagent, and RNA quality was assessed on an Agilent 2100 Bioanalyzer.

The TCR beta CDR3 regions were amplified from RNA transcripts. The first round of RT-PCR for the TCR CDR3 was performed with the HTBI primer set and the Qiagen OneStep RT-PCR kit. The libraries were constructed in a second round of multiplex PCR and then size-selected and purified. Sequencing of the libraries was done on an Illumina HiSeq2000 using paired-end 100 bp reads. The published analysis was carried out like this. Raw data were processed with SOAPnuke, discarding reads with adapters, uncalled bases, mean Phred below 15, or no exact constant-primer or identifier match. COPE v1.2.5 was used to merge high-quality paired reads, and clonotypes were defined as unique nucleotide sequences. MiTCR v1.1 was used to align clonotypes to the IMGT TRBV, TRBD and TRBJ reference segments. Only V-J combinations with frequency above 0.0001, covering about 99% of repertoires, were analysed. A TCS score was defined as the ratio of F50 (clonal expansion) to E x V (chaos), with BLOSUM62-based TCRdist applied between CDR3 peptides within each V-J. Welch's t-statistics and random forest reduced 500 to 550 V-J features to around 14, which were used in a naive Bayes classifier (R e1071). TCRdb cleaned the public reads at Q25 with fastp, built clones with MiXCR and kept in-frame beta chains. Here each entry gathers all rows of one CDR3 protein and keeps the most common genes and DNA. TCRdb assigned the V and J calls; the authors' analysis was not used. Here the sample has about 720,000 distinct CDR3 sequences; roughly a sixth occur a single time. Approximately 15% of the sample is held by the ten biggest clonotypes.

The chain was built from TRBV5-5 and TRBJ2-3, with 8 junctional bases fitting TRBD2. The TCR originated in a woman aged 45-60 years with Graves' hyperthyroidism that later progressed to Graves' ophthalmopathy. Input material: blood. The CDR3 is CASSNSGARTDTQYF. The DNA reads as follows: TGTGCCAGCAGCAATAGCGGGGCCCGCACAGATACGCAGTATTTT.